The 24 T cell receptor beta chains reported below all come from one sample, sequenced in a study of cytomegalovirus exposure and HLA in healthy donors. The repertoire was sequenced with immunoSEQ multiplex PCR; TCRdb's copy has only in-frame clones and lacks some. The repertoire consists of roughly 60,000 clones, with just under 95% occurring once and the leading ten covering 2% to 2.5%. The sample comprised PBMCs. These receptors originate from a young man in good health and CMV-seronegative.

The chain couples TRBV7-8 to TRBJ2-7; 9 nucleotides align to TRBD1. The junction had 15 bases not matched to a gene; V was cut back by 6 bases and J by 0 bases. Germline V gene sequence: CDR1 SGHVS, CDR2 FQNEAQ. CDR3 length equals 18 residues. CDR3 loop: CASSPHGFGQGHSYEQYF. The CDR3 DNA is TGTGCCAGCAGTCCTCACGGGTTCGGACAGGGGCACTCCTACGAGCAGTACTTC.

The CDR3 protein is CASSPSPGTANTGELFF. The CDR3 nucleotides are TGTGCCAGCAGTCCCAGTCCCGGGACAGCGAACACCGGGGAGCTGTTTTTT. V usage is TRBV28 and J usage is TRBJ2-2, with TRBD1 matching over 7 bases. The CDR3 length is 17 residues. With 5 bases clipped from V and 0 bases from J, the junction kept 9 bases outside the gene matches. CDR1 and CDR2 (germline): MDHEN, SYDVKM.

This clone was found a few times. This sequence joins TRBV4-3 and TRBJ2-1; 11 bases match TRBD2. This CDR3 has 17 residues. V shed 1 base and J 0 bases; nucleotides not matched to a gene: 2. From germline, CDR1 is LGHNA and CDR2 YSLEER. The CDR3 region has the DNA TGCGCCAGCAGCCAAGTAGCGGGAGGGGTCTCCTACAATGAGCAGTTCTTC. Encoded protein: CASSQVAGGVSYNEQFF.

The J gene is TRBJ2-1, the V gene TRBV2; D may be TRBD2 (7 bases). Germline loops: CDR1 SNHLY, CDR2 FYNNEI. Trimming took off 0 bases at V and 2 bases at J, with 11 bases between the two ends. The CDR3 covers 16 residues. CDR3 region: CASSEAGGGPYNEQFF. The DNA for the CDR3 is TGTGCCAGCAGTGAAGCGGGAGGGGGGCCCTACAATGAGCAGTTCTTC.

This clone was seen more than once but under ten times. The rearrangement joins TRBV27 to TRBJ2-7; D is possibly TRBD2 (5 bases). V was pared by 10 bases and J by 1 base, with 17 bases between. The CDR3 consists of 14 residues. The V gene's germline CDR1 is MNHEY and CDR2 SMNVEV (reference sequence). CDR3 nucleotides: TGTGCCACTCTGGCGGACTTCTCTTCCTACGAGCAGTACTTC. Translated: CATLADFSSYEQYF.

The chain carries TRBV2 and TRBJ1-5; TRBD1 aligns across 7 bases. Germline V lookup: CDR1 SNHLY, CDR2 FYNNEI. J lost 5 bases, V lost 6 bases, and 7 bases had no gene match. The CDR3 contains 14 residues. The CDR3 sequence is CASSPTGTDQPQHF. In nucleotides, the CDR3 is TGTGCCAGCAGCCCGACAGGGACGGATCAGCCCCAGCATTTT.

This sequence joins TRBV6-5 and TRBJ1-1; 7 bases match TRBD1. The length of the CDR3 is 14 residues. The germline gives CDR1 MNHEY, CDR2 SVGAGI. J lost 2 bases, V lost 5 bases, and 5 bases had no gene match. CDR3 bases: TGTGCCAGCAGTCCCGGACAGGTTAACACTGAAGCTTTCTTT. Its translation is CASSPGQVNTEAFF.

The chain is built from TRBV25-1 and TRBJ1-1; 8 nucleotides line up with TRBD1. Germline V lookup: CDR1 MGHDK, CDR2 SYGVNS. CDR3 length equals 14 residues. V was clipped by 3 bases and J by 6 bases; unmatched bases: 6. Here the CDR3 DNA reads TGTGCCAGCAGTGAGACTGGACAGGGCCCTGAAGCTTTCTTT. It specifies CASSETGQGPEAFF.

The rearrangement joins TRBV19 to TRBJ2-2; 7 nucleotides line up with TRBD1. Germline CDR1 and CDR2: LNHDA and SQIVND (reference sequence). With 5 bases clipped from V and 2 bases from J, the junction kept 8 bases outside the gene matches. This CDR3 spans 16 amino acids. The CDR3 coding sequence is TGTGCCAGTAGTCTTCCCGGGACAGCCAACACCGGGGAGCTGTTTTTT. This encodes CASSLPGTANTGELFF.

The chain uses TRBV19 and TRBJ1-5; D unresolved. Germline V gene lookup returns CDR1 LNHDA and CDR2 SQIVND (reference sequence). Trimming took off 2 bases at V and 3 bases at J, with 11 bases between the two ends. The CDR3 is 15 residues long. In DNA, the CDR3 is TGTGCCAGTAGTATAAGCCAGGTTTACAATCAGCCCCAGCATTTT. It codes for CASSISQVYNQPQHF.

The CDR3 DNA follows: TGCGCCAGCAGGGGACTAGCGGGAGACGAGCAGTACTTC. It encodes CASRGLAGDEQYF. V usage is TRBV10-2 and J usage is TRBJ2-7; 14 nucleotides line up with TRBD2. The V and J ends lost 6 bases and 5 bases, in that order; junction bases with no gene match: 0. Germline V CDR1 and CDR2: WSHSY, SAAADI. The CDR3 consists of 13 residues.

The chain couples TRBV7-9 to TRBJ1-3; a possible D gene is TRBD1 (5 bases). V was trimmed by 6 bases and J by 0 bases, leaving 15 bases between them. There are 16 residues in the CDR3. Germline-derived CDR1 and CDR2 are SEHNR and FQNEAQ (reference sequence). CDR3: CASSSPGLYSGNTIYF. The CDR3 bases are TGTGCCAGCAGTTCACCGGGACTCTACTCTGGAAACACCATATATTTT.

The chain is built from TRBV9 and TRBJ2-1; 10 nucleotides align to TRBD2. Per the germline V gene, CDR1 is SGDLS and CDR2 is YYNGEE. V lost 2 bases and J lost 7; bases outside the gene matches: 6. CDR3 length: 15 amino acids. In DNA, the CDR3 is TGTGCCAGCAGCGTCAGCGGGAGGGCCAGGAATGAGCAGTTCTTC. Amino acid sequence: CASSVSGRARNEQFF.

V is TRBV6-1 and J is TRBJ1-2; 7 nucleotides line up with TRBD1. The CDR3 runs 11 residues. Germline V gene data show CDR1 as MNHNS and CDR2 as SASEGT. V was clipped by 8 bases and J by 4 bases; unmatched bases: 1. This CDR3 reads CASSGGYGYTF. CDR3 nucleotides: TGTGCCAGCTCAGGGGGCTATGGCTACACCTTC.

This chain's CDR3 is CAWSVGGNTIYF. CDR3 nucleotide sequence: TGTGCCTGGAGTGTGGGCGGAAACACCATATATTTT. The chain joins TRBV30 to TRBJ1-3; D is unclear. The CDR3 extends over 12 amino acids. The germline gives CDR1 GTSNPN, CDR2 SVGIG (reference sequence). Trimming left V 0 bases short and J 4 bases short, with 4 bases between. Filled out from reference TRBV30 and TRBJ1-3, the complete variable domain reads SQTIHQWPATLVQPVGSPLSLECTVEGTSNPNLYWYRQAAGRGLQLLFYSVGIGQISSEVPQNLSASRPQDRQFILSSKKLLLSDSGFYLCAWSVGGNTIYFGEGSWLTVV.

V and J are TRBV6-5 and TRBJ1-1; 7 nucleotides agree with TRBD1. This CDR3 is 13 amino acids long. With 5 bases clipped from V and 8 bases from J, the junction kept 8 bases outside the gene matches. Germline-derived CDR1 and CDR2 are MNHEY and SVGAGI. The chain's CDR3 is CASSHPGGTEAFF. CDR3 nucleotide sequence: TGTGCCAGCAGTCACCCAGGGGGAACGGAAGCTTTCTTT.

The chain joins TRBV7-2 to TRBJ2-2; 10 positions agree with TRBD2. From germline, CDR1 is SGHTA and CDR2 FQGNSA. Losses at the gene ends were 1 base for V and 7 bases for J; bases not matched to a gene: 6. The CDR3 is 16 amino acids. The CDR3 region has the DNA TGTGCCAGCAGCTTAGGTCTAGCGGGAGTCGGCGGGGAGCTGTTTTTT. This sequence encodes CASSLGLAGVGGELFF.

DNA for the CDR3: TGTGCCAGCAGCTCCGGACAGGGCCAAGAGACCCAGTACTTC. Encoded protein: CASSSGQGQETQYF. The chain joins TRBV7-9 to TRBJ2-5; the match to TRBD1 covers 8 bases. The germline V gene has CDR1 SEHNR and CDR2 FQNEAQ (reference sequence). The CDR3 loop spans 14 amino acids. V dropped 4 bases and J dropped 1; count of bases not matched to a gene: 2.

The V gene is TRBV7-8, the J gene TRBJ2-1, with TRBD2 identical over 8 bases. Germline V gives CDR1 SGHVS, CDR2 FQNEAQ. V lost 2 bases to trimming and J lost 4 bases; unmatched junction nucleotides: 4. This CDR3 is built from 15 residues. The CDR3 is CASSLSSGRYNEQFF. CDR3 DNA: TGTGCCAGCAGCTTATCTAGCGGGCGGTACAATGAGCAGTTCTTC.

The chain combines TRBV7-9 with TRBJ2-3, with 9 bases matching TRBD2. V lost 5 bases, J lost 4 bases, and 7 bases stayed unmatched. Germline values: CDR1 SEHNR, CDR2 FQNEAQ (reference sequence). This CDR3 comprises 15 residues. The CDR3 loop reads CASSPGTSRADTQYF. CDR3 nucleotide sequence: TGTGCCAGCAGCCCGGGGACTAGCCGCGCAGATACGCAGTATTTT.

DNA of the CDR3: TGTGCCACCAGCAGAGAGGGACAGCTCTACGAGCAGTACTTC. As protein: CATSREGQLYEQYF. The V gene is TRBV15, the J gene TRBJ2-7, with TRBD1 matching over 7 bases. CDR3 size: 14 residues. Trimming removed 0 bases from V and 3 bases from J; junction bases left unmatched: 2. Germline loops: CDR1 LNHNV, CDR2 YYDKDF (reference sequence).

V gene TRBV7-2 combines with J gene TRBJ2-3; possibly TRBD1 for D (6 bases). Trimming took off 3 bases at V and 4 bases at J, with 17 bases between the two ends. Germline CDR1 reads SGHTA; CDR2 reads FQGNSA. The CDR3 extends over 16 amino acids. CDR3 in amino acids: CASSFLTGPGADTQYF. For the CDR3, the DNA is TGTGCCAGCAGCTTTCTGACGGGACCAGGGGCAGATACGCAGTATTTT.

The chain links TRBV14 to TRBJ1-1; the D gene is possibly TRBD1 (6 bases). CDR1 is SGHDN, CDR2 FVKESK, per germline. The CDR3 extends over 15 amino acids. The V and J ends lost 7 bases and 4 bases respectively, with 19 bases between them. The DNA of the CDR3 is TGTGCCAGCACCCCGCTGGGACAAATAGCCACTGAAGCTTTCTTT. Amino acids: CASTPLGQIATEAFF.

This clone was detected once. This chain uses TRBV2 with TRBJ1-1; no clear D. CDR3 size: 14 residues. Germline V gene data show CDR1 as SNHLY and CDR2 as FYNNEI. The V gene lost 3 bases and the J gene lost 0 bases, with 8 bases spanning the gap. In nucleotides, the CDR3 is TGTGCCAGCAGTGATGCAGTGATGAACACTGAAGCTTTCTTT. The encoded protein is CASSDAVMNTEAFF.